Presented here are 30 T cell receptor beta chains from one specimen sequenced in a study of cytomegalovirus exposure and HLA in healthy donors. 60 Vbeta and 13 Jbeta primers were used in PCR. TCRdb's copy holds only in-frame clones and misses some; the assay was immunoSEQ multiplex PCR. The sample consists of some 160,000 clones, more than 65% of them appearing once. Sequencing was done on a sample of PBMCs. The source is a man aged 50 to 59 in good health and CMV-seropositive.

The V call is TRBV5-1, the J call TRBJ1-1; D is uncertain. The CDR3 runs 14 residues. The germline CDR1 and CDR2 sequences are SGHRS and YFSETQ. Trimming removed 0 bases at V and 2 bases at J, with 8 bases between. The CDR3 sequence: CASSLAVANTEAFF. The CDR3 coding sequence is TGCGCCAGCAGCTTGGCCGTGGCAAACACTGAAGCTTTCTTT.

The rearrangement joins TRBV29-1 to TRBJ2-7; D possibly corresponds to TRBD2 (6 bases). Germline values: CDR1 SQVTM, CDR2 ANQGSEA. V lost 7 bases to trimming and J lost 2 bases, with 12 bases between them. This CDR3 region has 12 residues. The CDR3 nucleotides are TGCAGCGGGACTACCAATACCTACGAGCAGTACTTC. Translating it yields CSGTTNTYEQYF.

The gene calls are TRBV5-1 and TRBJ1-4; D gene ambiguous. In germline, CDR1 is SGHRS, CDR2 YFSETQ. V was trimmed by 4 bases and J by 8 bases, leaving 15 bases between them. This CDR3 spans 14 amino acids. The CDR3 here is CASSPFGGLEKLFF. The CDR3 coding sequence is TGCGCCAGCAGCCCCTTCGGAGGGTTGGAAAAACTGTTTTTT.

The chain uses TRBV7-8 and TRBJ1-4; 7 bases agree with TRBD1. CDR3 length: 16 amino acids. CDR1 is SGHVS and CDR2 is FQNEAQ in the germline V gene. Trimming at V came to 2 bases and at J to 6 bases, leaving 9 bases not matched to a gene. The CDR3 DNA follows: TGTGCCAGCAGCTTATTGAATGCCAGGGGGTATGAAAAACTGTTTTTT. Protein sequence: CASSLLNARGYEKLFF.

The V gene is TRBV19, the J gene TRBJ1-5, with D possibly being TRBD1 (5 bases). Trimming stripped 5 bases from V and 9 bases from J, with 11 bases between. Germline V CDR1 and CDR2: LNHDA, SQIVND (reference sequence). The CDR3 is made up of 12 amino acids. This CDR3 reads CASSRPQGPQHF. CDR3 nucleotide sequence: TGTGCCAGTAGTCGGCCGCAGGGGCCCCAGCATTTT.

This rearrangement joins TRBV28 to TRBJ2-7; TRBD2 aligns across 12 bases. There are 15 residues in the CDR3. In germline, CDR1 is MDHEN, CDR2 SYDVKM. With 5 bases clipped from V and 2 bases from J, the junction kept 4 bases outside the gene matches. CDR3 protein: CASSQGLAGPYEQYF. CDR3 DNA sequence: TGTGCCAGCAGTCAAGGACTAGCGGGACCCTACGAGCAGTACTTC.

This sequence joins TRBV4-2 and TRBJ2-1, with TRBD2 matching 11 bases. V gave up 1 base and J gave up 9 bases; unmatched junction bases: 8. The CDR3 is 16 residues long. Germline CDR1 reads LGHNA; CDR2 reads YNFKEQ. As DNA, the CDR3 is TGTGCCAGCAGCCAAGGTTTAAGACTAGCGGGATCTGAGCAGTTCTTC. Protein product: CASSQGLRLAGSEQFF.

This clone was seen only a few times. The chain is built from TRBV4-1 and TRBJ2-3, with D tentatively TRBD2 (6 bases). This CDR3 comprises 16 residues. The V gene's germline CDR1 is MGHRA and CDR2 YSYEKL. Trimming removed 4 bases from V and 2 bases from J, with 16 bases in between. The CDR3 coding sequence is TGCGCCAGCAGCCCCAAGGGCCCGGGGGTCACAGATACGCAGTATTTT. This gives the protein CASSPKGPGVTDTQYF.

Points on this clone: The junction and the germline gene differ at one end; a read error may be behind it. CDR3 DNA sequence: TGTGCCAGCAGCTCCGAAGGGACAGGGATCTTC. Protein: CASSSEGTGIF. V gene TRBV11-2 combines with J gene TRBJ1-2, with 9 bases lining up with TRBD1. Germline values: CDR1 SGHAT, CDR2 FQNNGV. CDR3 length equals 11 residues.

This clone turned up a few times. V is TRBV11-2 and J is TRBJ2-4; D is unresolved. Per the germline V gene, CDR1 is SGHAT and CDR2 is FQNNGV. Trimming took 4 bases from V and 2 from J, leaving 9 bases between them. This CDR3 region has 14 residues. The chain's CDR3 is CASSSLGPKNIQYF. The CDR3 DNA follows: TGTGCCAGCAGCTCCTTGGGCCCCAAAAACATTCAGTACTTC.

This clone was observed a few times. The chain has TRBV7-2 and TRBJ1-1; D perhaps matches TRBD1 (5 bases). The CDR3 totals 16 residues. Trimming took off 5 bases at V and 4 bases at J, with 20 bases between the two ends. Germline values: CDR1 SGHTA, CDR2 FQGNSA. In DNA form, the CDR3 reads TGTGCCAGCAGCCCCCAAGTGAGATCGGGGGGCACTGAAGCTTTCTTT. This sequence encodes CASSPQVRSGGTEAFF.

This clone was detected a few times. The V and J genes are TRBV28 and TRBJ1-4; 10 bases agree with TRBD1. The CDR3 loop spans 17 amino acids. CDR1 and CDR2 from the germline V gene are MDHEN and SYDVKM. Losses at the gene ends were 4 bases for V and 1 base for J; bases not matched to a gene: 6. CDR3 sequence (DNA): TGTGCCAGCAGTTCGGGACAGGGGATAGGAACTAATGAAAAACTGTTTTTT. Residues: CASSSGQGIGTNEKLFF.

This chain uses TRBV5-1 with TRBJ2-2; TRBD1 aligns across 10 bases. The CDR3 has 16 amino acids. J was trimmed by 7 bases and V by 0 bases; bases with no gene match: 6. Germline assignment: CDR1 SGHRS and CDR2 YFSETQ. CDR3 in amino acids: CASSLGQGAVNGELFF. The CDR3, as DNA: TGCGCCAGCAGCTTGGGACAGGGGGCGGTCAACGGGGAGCTGTTTTTT.

This chain uses TRBV5-1 with TRBJ1-1, with 7 bases lining up with TRBD1. Germline CDR1 and CDR2: SGHRS and YFSETQ. The length of the CDR3 is 15 residues. J was trimmed by 1 base and V by 3 bases; bases with no gene match: 6. The CDR3, as DNA: TGCGCCAGCAGCTCCATGACAGGGACGAACACTGAAGCTTTCTTT. It translates to CASSSMTGTNTEAFF.

The chain is built from TRBV7-3 and TRBJ2-2; 7 bases fit TRBD1. This CDR3 region has 15 residues. The V segment lost 5 bases and the J segment 4 bases; nucleotides outside the gene matches: 7. CDR1 and CDR2 (germline): SGHTA, FQGTGA. As DNA, the CDR3 is TGTGCCAGCAGCAAAACAGGGGTAGGCACCGGGGAGCTGTTTTTT. Translation: CASSKTGVGTGELFF. The full variable domain, in which reference TRBV7-3 and TRBJ2-2 provide the parts outside the CDR3, is GAGVSQTPSNKVTEKGKYVELRCDPISGHTALYWYRQSLGQGPEFLIYFQGTGAADDSGLPNDRFFAVRPEGSVSTLKIQRTERGDSAVYLCASSKTGVGTGELFFGEGSRLTVL.

This chain joins TRBV7-8 and TRBJ1-6; D gene unclear. Germline loops: CDR1 SGHVS, CDR2 FQNEAQ. The CDR3 spans 15 residues. V lost 0 bases and J lost 7, with 10 bases in between. The CDR3 DNA is TGTGCCAGCAGCTTAGCGGGGAGTTCAAATTCACCCCTCCACTTT. Translation gives CASSLAGSSNSPLHF.

This clone was seen more than once but under ten times. V is TRBV18 and J is TRBJ1-4, with D unresolved. The CDR3 totals 14 residues. V shed 3 bases and J shed 8 bases, with 13 bases lying between them. The V gene's germline CDR1 is KGHSH and CDR2 LQKENI. The CDR3 sequence: CASSPAGIQEKLFF. The CDR3 DNA sequence: TGTGCCAGCTCACCCGCAGGAATCCAGGAAAAACTGTTTTTT.

V gene TRBV29-1 combines with J gene TRBJ1-1; TRBD1 matches at 8 bases. This CDR3 is 12 amino acids long. The J segment lost 5 bases and the V segment lost 7 bases, leaving 6 bases of the junction unmatched. Germline V gene sequence: CDR1 SQVTM, CDR2 ANQGSEA. DNA for the CDR3: TGCAGCGCCCGACAGGGGCGTACTGAAGCTTTCTTT. Encoded protein: CSARQGRTEAFF.

The chain has TRBV28 and TRBJ2-3; maybe TRBD2 (5 bases). Trimming took 6 bases from V and 2 from J, leaving 9 bases between them. From germline, CDR1 is MDHEN and CDR2 SYDVKM. The CDR3 runs 13 residues. The CDR3 is CASSLGNTDTQYF. The CDR3 DNA is TGTGCCAGCAGCCTCGGGAACACAGATACGCAGTATTTT.

This sequence joins TRBV5-8 and TRBJ1-4, with 9 bases identical to TRBD1. After removal of 4 bases from V and 2 bases from J, the junction contained 6 bases not matched to a gene. Germline-derived CDR1 and CDR2 are SGHTS and YDEGEE. The CDR3 length is 16 residues. The CDR3 protein is CASSRDRGRTNEKLFF. The CDR3 coding sequence is TGTGCCAGCAGCCGCGACAGGGGGAGGACTAATGAAAAACTGTTTTTT.

The chain is built from TRBV5-4 and TRBJ2-7, with 10 bases lining up with TRBD2. This CDR3 is 15 amino acids long. Trimming at V came to 9 bases and at J to 0 bases, leaving 9 bases not matched to a gene. Germline CDR1 reads SGHNT; CDR2 reads YYREEE (reference sequence). The CDR3 DNA reads TGTGCCACTAAACCGCGGACTAGCGGCTCCTACGAGCAGTACTTC. Translated, it gives CATKPRTSGSYEQYF.

The sample holds a few counts of this clone. The CDR3 here is CASSLLAGGGIQYF. DNA of the CDR3: TGTGCCAGCAGCTTGTTAGCGGGAGGGGGCATTCAGTACTTC. J is TRBJ2-4 and V is TRBV11-1, with 11 nucleotides matching TRBD2. This CDR3 has 14 residues. V was clipped by 3 bases and J by 9 bases; unmatched bases: 4. Germline loops: CDR1 SGHAT, CDR2 FQDESV (reference sequence). The variable domain in full, with the rest retrieved from reference TRBV11-1 and TRBJ2-4, is EAEVAQSPRYKITEKSQAVAFWCDPISGHATLYWYRQILGQGPELLVQFQDESVVDDSQLPKDRFSAERLKGVDSTLKIQPAELGDSAMYLCASSLLAGGGIQYFGAGTRLSVL.

The chain has TRBV5-1 and TRBJ2-1; D remains ambiguous. The CDR3 runs to 15 residues. CDR1 and CDR2 (germline): SGHRS, YFSETQ. Trimming took off 4 bases at V and 0 bases at J, with 11 bases between the two ends. CDR3 residues: CASSSSPGSYNEQFF. The CDR3 region has the DNA TGCGCCAGCAGCAGTTCTCCGGGCTCCTACAATGAGCAGTTCTTC. Full variable domain (outside the CDR3, taken from reference TRBV5-1 and TRBJ2-1): KAGVTQTPRYLIKTRGQQVTLSCSPISGHRSVSWYQQTPGQGLQFLFEYFSETQRNKGNFPGRFSGRQFSNSRSEMNVSTLELGDSALYLCASSSSPGSYNEQFFGPGTRLTVL.

The rearrangement joins TRBV6-5 to TRBJ2-7, with D perhaps matching TRBD1 (5 bases). Trimming removed 1 base at V and 2 bases at J, with 15 bases between. This CDR3 contains 16 residues. The germline CDR1 and CDR2 sequences are MNHEY and SVGAGI. CDR3 region: CASSYFRQSGPYEQYF. In DNA, the CDR3 is TGTGCCAGCAGTTACTTTCGACAGTCCGGCCCCTACGAGCAGTACTTC.

The chain is built from TRBV5-5 and TRBJ2-5, with TRBD2 as a possible D gene (5 bases). With 0 bases removed from V and 2 bases from J, the gap between germline ends came to 11 bases. The CDR3 runs to 15 residues. The germline gives CDR1 SGHKS, CDR2 YYEKEE (reference sequence). In DNA, the CDR3 is TGTGCCAGCAGCTTGGTGTTCGGACTGCAAGAGACCCAGTACTTC. Protein sequence: CASSLVFGLQETQYF.

The chain recombines TRBV5-1 with TRBJ2-5; TRBD2 agrees at 10 bases. There are 13 residues in the CDR3. Per the germline V gene, CDR1 is SGHRS and CDR2 is YFSETQ. After removal of 8 bases from V and 11 bases from J, the junction contained 12 bases not matched to a gene. The CDR3 DNA is TGCGCCAGACCCGGGAGCGGGAGGGGTGAGCAGTACTTC. It encodes CARPGSGRGEQYF.

This sequence joins TRBV5-8 and TRBJ2-3, with no clear D. Germline-derived CDR1 and CDR2 are SGHTS and YDEGEE. The CDR3 covers 13 residues. V was pared by 4 bases and J by 0 bases, with 6 bases between. The CDR3 nucleotides are TGTGCCAGCAGCATCGGGAGCACAGATACGCAGTATTTT. It translates to CASSIGSTDTQYF. The complete variable domain, with remaining parts taken from reference TRBV5-8 and TRBJ2-3, reads EAGVTQSPTHLIKTRGQQATLRCSPISGHTSVYWYQQALGLGLQFLLWYDEGEERNRGNFPPRFSGRQFPNYSSELNVNALELEDSALYLCASSIGSTDTQYFGPGTRLTVL.

The CDR3 spells CTSSQDEEGGKGTDTQYF. The CDR3 DNA sequence: TGCACCAGCAGCCAAGATGAGGAGGGAGGGAAAGGGACAGATACGCAGTATTTT. The chain has TRBV1 and TRBJ2-3; TRBD2 is taken as the D call from the table, unchecked against the DNA. TRBV1 is classified as a pseudogene. The CDR3 contains 18 residues.

The gene calls are TRBV28 and TRBJ1-2, with 7 bases matching TRBD1. Germline V lookup: CDR1 MDHEN, CDR2 SYDVKM. Germline trimming cut 4 bases from V and 2 bases from J; bases unmatched to any gene: 7. CDR3 length equals 15 residues. The CDR3 DNA sequence: TGTGCCAGCAGTTCCCTATCGACAGGGAACTATGGCTACACCTTC. Amino acids: CASSSLSTGNYGYTF.

V and J are TRBV19 and TRBJ1-5; the D gene is possibly TRBD1 (5 bases). V lost 3 bases, J lost 1 base, and 13 bases lay in between. The CDR3 runs to 16 residues. Looked up from germline, CDR1 is LNHDA and CDR2 is SQIVND (reference sequence). In DNA, the CDR3 is TGTGCCAGTAGTATGGGGTCGCGGGGCAGCAATCAGCCCCAGCATTTT. It translates to CASSMGSRGSNQPQHF.